Listed here are 12 T cell receptor beta chains from one sample, sequenced in a study of cytomegalovirus exposure and HLA in healthy donors. 13 Jbeta primers and 60 Vbeta primers were used for the PCR. The repertoire was sequenced with immunoSEQ multiplex PCR; TCRdb's copy has only in-frame clones and lacks some. The data show about 160,000 clones, about three quarters seen once. What was sequenced was PBMCs. The receptors originated from a female donor in good health and CMV-seronegative.

The chain couples TRBV5-1 to TRBJ2-1; D is perhaps TRBD2 (5 bases). V was cut by 5 bases and J by 4 bases, with 16 bases left in between. CDR1 is SGHRS and CDR2 is YFSETQ in the germline V gene. The CDR3 has 15 residues. The CDR3 DNA sequence: TGCGCCAGCAGACCAACCCTTGAGGGTTACAATGAGCAGTTCTTC. It encodes CASRPTLEGYNEQFF.

This rearrangement joins TRBV6-5 to TRBJ2-5; TRBD1 agrees at 8 bases. The junction had 11 bases not matched to a gene; V was cut back by 6 bases and J by 8 bases. The V gene's germline CDR1 is MNHEY and CDR2 SVGAGI. This CDR3 comprises 14 residues. CDR3 protein: CASRNQGAGGTQYF. In DNA form, the CDR3 reads TGTGCCAGCAGGAACCAGGGGGCAGGAGGAACCCAGTACTTC.

The chain carries TRBV12-5 and TRBJ1-1, with unresolved D. The germline CDR1 and CDR2 sequences are LGHNT and FRNRAP. V was shortened by 0 bases and J by 1 base, with 12 bases between the two germline ends. This CDR3 comprises 16 residues. The CDR3 protein is CASGLVLRGENTEAFF. For the CDR3, the DNA is TGTGCTAGTGGTTTGGTACTCCGGGGTGAGAACACTGAAGCTTTCTTT.

As DNA, the CDR3 is TGTGCCAGCAGCCCTAGCGGGAGGGGAGATACGCAGTATTTT. Translation: CASSPSGRGDTQYF. V and J are TRBV7-2 and TRBJ2-3, with TRBD2 matching 12 bases. The V gene's germline CDR1 is SGHTA and CDR2 FQGNSA. The J segment lost 5 bases and the V segment lost 5 bases, leaving 2 bases of the junction unmatched. This CDR3 is 14 amino acids long.

This chain links TRBV11-2 with TRBJ1-1, with a possible D match to TRBD1 (6 bases). V was cut by 3 bases and J by 1 base, with 9 bases left in between. This CDR3 has 14 residues. Germline lookup yields CDR1 SGHAT and CDR2 FQNNGV. The CDR3 loop is CASSLIRGNTEAFF. CDR3 DNA: TGTGCCAGCAGCTTGATCAGGGGGAACACTGAAGCTTTCTTT.

The rearrangement links TRBV7-8 to TRBJ1-1; D possibly corresponds to TRBD1 (5 bases). This CDR3 has 14 amino acids. Per germline, CDR1 SGHVS and CDR2 FQNEAQ. Trimming removed 1 base at V and 8 bases at J, with 14 bases between. The CDR3 sequence is CASSLERPGQEAFF. The CDR3 DNA sequence: TGTGCCAGCAGCTTAGAGAGGCCAGGGCAGGAAGCTTTCTTT.

The table lists this clone with a count of one. At one end the junction does not follow the germline gene, possibly because of a read error. The sample has other DNA sequences that encode this CDR3 too. The CDR3 region has the DNA TGCGCCAGCAGTTCGCCTAGCGGGAGTGGAGGGGACATTCAGTACTTC. Protein sequence: CASSSPSGSGGDIQYF. The V gene is TRBV6-6, the J gene TRBJ2-4, with TRBD2 matching over 10 bases. Per the germline V gene, CDR1 is MNHNY and CDR2 is SVGAGI (reference sequence). This CDR3 is built from 16 residues.

This chain joins TRBV7-9 and TRBJ2-5; D possibly corresponds to TRBD2 (7 bases). From germline, CDR1 is SEHNR and CDR2 FQNEAQ (reference sequence). V lost 4 bases to trimming and J lost 7 bases, with 13 bases between them. The CDR3 is 13 amino acids. The CDR3 DNA is TGTGCCAGCAGCTCCGGACTAGGGGGGACCCAGTACTTC. It yields the protein CASSSGLGGTQYF.

The chain uses TRBV27 and TRBJ1-5; D might be TRBD1 (6 bases). Per germline, CDR1 MNHEY and CDR2 SMNVEV (reference sequence). This CDR3 comprises 15 residues. V dropped 0 bases and J dropped 7 bases, with 13 bases sitting between them. The CDR3 DNA reads as TGTGCCAGCAGTTTATCGTCAGGGGCTGGACAGCCCCAGCATTTT. Amino acids: CASSLSSGAGQPQHF.

The chain joins TRBV7-6 to TRBJ2-7, with TRBD1 identical over 9 bases. V gave up 3 bases and J gave up 6 bases; unmatched junction bases: 21. The germline CDR1 and CDR2 sequences are SGHVS and FNYEAQ. The CDR3 runs 19 residues. The CDR3 DNA follows: TGTGCCAGCAGCTTCATCCGAGGGGGGGATCCGGGACAGGGCCCCGAGCAGTACTTC. It is translated as CASSFIRGGDPGQGPEQYF.

V gene TRBV18 combines with J gene TRBJ1-1; no reliable D call. The germline CDR1 and CDR2 sequences are KGHSH and LQKENI. The CDR3 extends over 15 amino acids. V gave up 4 bases and J gave up 3 bases, with 15 bases separating them. The CDR3 DNA reads TGTGCCAGCTCACTCACCTTCGGCGGGGACACTGAAGCTTTCTTT. Residues: CASSLTFGGDTEAFF.

In this sample, this clone turned up once. CDR3 bases: TGTGCCAGCAGCTTCGCGCGGGAAAACTATGGCTACACCTTC. The encoded protein is CASSFARENYGYTF. V is TRBV7-2 and J is TRBJ1-2, with D uncertain. The CDR3 is made up of 14 amino acids. V dropped 3 bases and J dropped 2 bases, with 10 bases sitting between them. In germline, CDR1 is SGHTA, CDR2 FQGNSA.